This is a list of T cell receptor beta chains from one sample in a study of long-term antiretroviral therapy in people with HIV. The table came from immunoSEQ multiplex PCR; TCRdb's copy has only in-frame clones and leaves some out. The table has tens of thousands of clones, 80% to 85% seen once. The sequencing used unsorted PBMCs, collected 0.8 years before starting antiretroviral therapy. The receptors derive from a man aged 18-30 years with HIV. The conserved cysteine and the conserved F or W are not part of the CDR3 here. The D gene is left open where the match is weak. Part of the rows lack a size; the others show once, few, many or a class for expanded clones.

v_call	clone_size	j_call	d_call	cdr3_aa
TRBV28	NA	TRBJ2-3	NA	ASSLGTDTQY
TRBV7-9	NA	TRBJ2-1	NA	ASSLYLEQF
TRBV4-1	few	TRBJ1-1	NA	ASSPVYQTNTEAF
TRBV11-2	NA	TRBJ2-3	NA	ASRSFRGKFADTQY
TRBV2	NA	TRBJ2-5	TRBD2	ASNPLAGGETQY
TRBV28	NA	TRBJ2-1	NA	ASSFFRLIGRSSYNEQF
TRBV9	few	TRBJ1-2	TRBD1	ASSVGQGAKGYT
TRBV13	NA	TRBJ2-3	TRBD2	ASREREMRDTQY
TRBV19	NA	TRBJ1-5	NA	ASSVLRGLSNQPQH
TRBV6-5	few	TRBJ2-4	TRBD2	ASSPGLAETLRY
TRBV6-1	NA	TRBJ1-4	NA	ASSGGGFNEKLF
TRBV7-3	NA	TRBJ2-1	NA	ASSPLAGPEAYNEQF
TRBV14	once	TRBJ2-7	TRBD1	ASSLFPGQGT
TRBV9	NA	TRBJ2-5	NA	ASSVGGGLGTQY
TRBV9	NA	TRBJ2-7	NA	ASSVVVRNSSYEQY
TRBV21-1	NA	TRBJ2-7	NA	ASSTCTGSSYEQY
TRBV5-6	NA	TRBJ2-1	NA	ASSLGVRAEGNEQF
TRBV7-2	NA	TRBJ2-6	NA	ASSLEPGSGANVLT
TRBV10-3	NA	TRBJ2-2	NA	AISGVPGPGELF
TRBV6-5	few	TRBJ1-6	TRBD1	ASTKLTGNSPLH
TRBV19	NA	TRBJ1-1	NA	ASSNLANTEAF
TRBV29-1	once	TRBJ2-7	NA	SVAGPHYEQY
TRBV5-5	NA	TRBJ1-2	NA	ASSLAGDGGYGYT
TRBV4-1	NA	TRBJ1-1	NA	ASSQEVGSEAF
TRBV15	NA	TRBJ1-4	NA	ATSRTGGVNEKLF